Below are 22 T cell receptor beta chains sequenced from a single sample in a study of beta chain features in type 1 diabetes. The study reverse transcribed the entire isolated RNA, so it sequenced expressed TCRB transcripts. The data were produced by immunoSEQ multiplex PCR, yet TCRdb's version contains in-frame clones alone and is incomplete. The profile shows 810,000 or so clones, 15% to 20% of them singletons. Specimen: naive CD4+ T cells from blood. The receptor set was obtained from a young woman in good health.

This clone was detected a few times. At the DNA level, this CDR3 is encoded by other sequences in the same sample as well. The chain couples TRBV28 to TRBJ2-7; the match to TRBD1 covers 10 bases. CDR1 and CDR2 from the germline V gene are MDHEN and SYDVKM. Unmatched junction bases numbered 7, after V lost 6 bases and J lost 2 bases. The CDR3 runs 15 residues. The CDR3 DNA reads TGTGCCAGCAGCGGACCGGGACAGGGGACCTACGAGCAGTACTTC. Translated: CASSGPGQGTYEQYF.

This clone was seen a few times. Other DNA sequences within the sample encode an identical CDR3. The chain carries TRBV4-2 and TRBJ2-2; D is undetermined. V lost 2 bases to trimming and J lost 2 bases, with 0 bases between them. From germline, CDR1 is LGHNA and CDR2 YNFKEQ. The CDR3 is made up of 12 amino acids. CDR3 nucleotide sequence: TGTGCCAGCAGCCAAAACACCGGGGAGCTGTTTTTT. This encodes CASSQNTGELFF.

The CDR3 sequence: CASSLPSRLGSYNEQFF. The CDR3 bases are TGTGCCAGCAGCTTACCCTCCAGGTTGGGCTCCTACAATGAGCAGTTCTTC. V is TRBV7-9 and J is TRBJ2-1; D remains unclear. CDR3 length equals 17 residues. Per germline, CDR1 SEHNR and CDR2 FQNEAQ (reference sequence). Trimming removed 2 bases at V and 0 bases at J, with 14 bases between.

The sample holds a few counts of this clone. V is TRBV28 and J is TRBJ2-1; D is unresolved. Looked up from germline, CDR1 is MDHEN and CDR2 is SYDVKM. The CDR3 spans 14 residues. V was shortened by 3 bases and J by 0 bases, with 6 bases between the two germline ends. The CDR3 is CASSFWSSYNEQFF. In DNA form, the CDR3 reads TGTGCCAGCAGTTTCTGGAGCTCCTACAATGAGCAGTTCTTC. Full variable domain (rest looked up from reference TRBV28 and TRBJ2-1): DVKVTQSSRYLVKRTGEKVFLECVQDMDHENMFWYRQDPGLGLRLIYFSYDVKMKEKGDIPEGYSVSREKKERFSLILESASTNQTSMYLCASSFWSSYNEQFFGPGTRLTVL.

This clone has just a few counts. The V gene is TRBV5-1, the J gene TRBJ1-4, with unresolved D. The CDR3 loop spans 13 amino acids. Germline V gives CDR1 SGHRS, CDR2 YFSETQ. V gave up 0 bases and J gave up 7 bases, with 7 bases separating them. Written as DNA, the CDR3 is TGCGCCAGCAGCTTGGCAGGTTTTGAAAAACTGTTTTTT. It is translated as CASSLAGFEKLFF.

This clone was detected only a few times. The genes are TRBV21-1 and TRBJ2-7; the table calls TRBD1, which could not be checked here. TRBV21-1 is a pseudogene. The CDR3 totals 18 residues. CDR3 nucleotides: TGTGCCAGCACCTACAAAGGGAGGGACTCGACAGGGGGATGCGAGCAGTACTTC. Protein product: CASTYKGRDSTGGCEQYF.

The chain recombines TRBV7-2 with TRBJ2-1; 10 positions agree with TRBD2. There are 15 residues in the CDR3. Unmatched junction bases numbered 8, after V lost 4 bases and J lost 8 bases. CDR1 and CDR2 from the germline V gene are SGHTA and FQGNSA. This CDR3 reads CASSSTLAGADEQFF. Here the CDR3 DNA reads TGTGCCAGCAGCTCAACCCTAGCGGGAGCGGATGAGCAGTTCTTC.

The V and J genes are TRBV7-2 and TRBJ2-3; the D is unclear. The CDR3 is 14 amino acids. Germline CDR1 is SGHTA and CDR2 is FQGNSA. V lost 1 base and J lost 2, with 7 bases in between. The CDR3 here is CASSLVHSTDTQYF. In nucleotides, the CDR3 is TGTGCCAGCAGCTTAGTGCACTCCACAGATACGCAGTATTTT.

There are a few counts of this clone. This chain joins TRBV4-1 and TRBJ2-4; 7 positions match TRBD1. Germline V gene data show CDR1 as MGHRA and CDR2 as YSYEKL. CDR3 length equals 17 residues. Losses at the gene ends were 2 bases for V and 1 base for J; bases not matched to a gene: 8. The CDR3 DNA follows: TGCGCCAGCAGCCAACCTGGGACAGCAACGGCCAAAAACATTCAGTACTTC. This codes for CASSQPGTATAKNIQYF.

The rearrangement joins TRBV6-5 to TRBJ2-2; perhaps TRBD2 as D (5 bases). V lost 7 bases and J 1 base, leaving 13 bases between the germline ends. The CDR3 length is 15 residues. From germline, CDR1 is MNHEY and CDR2 SVGAGI. DNA for the CDR3: TGTGCCAGCACCAGATACGGAGGGAACACCGGGGAGCTGTTTTTT. This gives the protein CASTRYGGNTGELFF.

The chain combines TRBV4-3 with TRBJ2-3; 9 bases line up with TRBD1. Germline V CDR1 and CDR2: LGHNA, YSLEER. Germline trimming cut 0 bases from V and 3 bases from J; bases unmatched to any gene: 7. The CDR3 totals 17 residues. The CDR3 loop reads CASSQDPRTGETDTQYF. The CDR3 DNA reads as TGCGCCAGCAGCCAAGATCCCCGGACAGGGGAAACAGATACGCAGTATTTT.

This clone has just a few counts. The V call is TRBV6-5, the J call TRBJ1-4; 9 bases map to TRBD1. V lost 6 bases, J lost 8 bases, and 7 bases stayed unmatched. The CDR3 has 14 residues. The V gene's germline CDR1 is MNHEY and CDR2 SVGAGI. CDR3 DNA sequence: TGTGCCAGCAGCCGGACAGGGGTACCCGAAAAACTGTTTTTT. Translating gives CASSRTGVPEKLFF.

With respect to this clone: The junction and the germline gene differ at one end; a read error may be behind it. The same CDR3 can be traced to other DNA sequences in this sample. The gene calls are TRBV29-1 and TRBJ2-2; 8 nucleotides agree with TRBD1. Germline CDR1 SQVTM, CDR2 ANQGSEA. There are 14 residues in the CDR3. CDR3 DNA: TGCAGCGTCCGACAGGGGTGGGGCACCGGAGAGCTGTTTTTT. This translates into CSVRQGWGTGELFF.

This rearrangement joins TRBV28 to TRBJ2-7; 9 bases map to TRBD2. The trim removed 1 base at V and 12 bases at J, leaving 7 bases unmatched. The CDR3 is made up of 13 amino acids. The germline V gene has CDR1 MDHEN and CDR2 SYDVKM. This CDR3 is CASSLSAGGFLYF. Written as DNA, the CDR3 is TGTGCCAGCAGTTTATCAGCGGGAGGCTTTCTGTACTTC.

V gene TRBV11-2 combines with J gene TRBJ2-5, with D perhaps given as TRBD1 or TRBD2 (5 bases each). Per the germline V gene, CDR1 is SGHAT and CDR2 is FQNNGV. V shed 5 bases and J shed 5 bases, with 12 bases lying between them. The CDR3 is 13 amino acids. The CDR3 nucleotides are TGTGCCAGCAGCATCGGGACGTTGGAGACCCAGTACTTC. Translation: CASSIGTLETQYF.

This clone came up a few times. This chain connects TRBV2 to TRBJ2-7; TRBD2 matches 7 bases. CDR1 and CDR2 (germline): SNHLY, FYNNEI. V shed 7 bases, J shed 4 bases, and the junction held 4 bases outside the gene matches. This CDR3 contains 12 residues. The CDR3 loop is CASTRGGYEQYF. The CDR3 DNA follows: TGTGCCAGCACGCGGGGAGGGTACGAGCAGTACTTC.

Here the CDR3 DNA reads TGTGCCAGCAGCTGGGACCACAATGAGCAGTTCTTC. This encodes CASSWDHNEQFF. The V and J genes are TRBV7-9 and TRBJ2-1; D tentatively fits TRBD1 or TRBD2 (5 bases each). Trimming left V 4 bases short and J 5 bases short, with 6 bases between. The CDR3 length is 12 residues. The germline V gene has CDR1 SEHNR and CDR2 FQNEAQ (reference sequence).

The genes are TRBV23-1 and TRBJ1-2; weak D call: TRBD1 (6 bases). TRBV23-1 is given ORF status, its function remaining uncertain. The CDR3 is 15 residues long. The V gene lost 4 bases and the J gene lost 3 bases, with 15 bases spanning the gap. In DNA form, the CDR3 reads TGCGCCAGCAGTCCGATCGGGGACACCTACTATGGCTACACCTTC. Its protein is CASSPIGDTYYGYTF.

The chain uses TRBV7-2 and TRBJ2-7, with a weak D call TRBD2 (6 bases). With 5 bases removed from V and 0 bases from J, the gap between germline ends came to 14 bases. The CDR3 is 15 residues long. Germline CDR1 SGHTA, CDR2 FQGNSA. The DNA of the CDR3 is TGTGCCAGCAGCATCGACTGGGACTTCTCCTACGAGCAGTACTTC. Translating it yields CASSIDWDFSYEQYF.

This clone showed up just a few times. J is TRBJ2-3 and V is TRBV19; D not resolved. The CDR3 contains 15 residues. Germline values: CDR1 LNHDA, CDR2 SQIVND (reference sequence). V dropped 6 bases and J dropped 1 base, with 14 bases sitting between them. CDR3 sequence reads: CASSAKSAGTDTQYF. The CDR3 coding sequence is TGTGCCAGTAGCGCCAAGAGCGCGGGCACAGATACGCAGTATTTT.

This clone was counted between two and nine times. CDR3 sequence: CAISGSAFNEQFF. CDR3 sequence (DNA): TGTGCCATCAGTGGCTCGGCCTTCAATGAGCAGTTCTTC. J is TRBJ2-1 and V is TRBV10-3, with no clear D. Germline lookup yields CDR1 ENHRY and CDR2 SYGVKD. The V gene lost 4 bases and the J gene lost 6 bases, with 10 bases spanning the gap. CDR3 size: 13 residues.

The chain joins TRBV19 to TRBJ2-7; 7 nucleotides agree with TRBD1. CDR1 is LNHDA, CDR2 SQIVND, per germline (reference sequence). The CDR3 sequence is 13 residues long. With 5 bases clipped from V and 4 bases from J, the junction kept 5 bases outside the gene matches. CDR3 in amino acids: CASSEGRGYEQYF. In DNA form, the CDR3 reads TGTGCCAGTAGTGAGGGCAGGGGGTACGAGCAGTACTTC.